This T cell receptor beta chain was recovered during a study of vaccination effects on CD4 cells after COVID-19. On this clone itself: Its antigen remains unknown.

Before sequencing took place, the ViraFEST assay used viral peptide pools to expand antigen-specific CD4+ T cells. Culturing for 10 days preceded CD4+ T cell isolation. The healthy vaccine recipients, who had no prior SARS-CoV-2 infection, showed negative nucleocapsid antibodies. Per germline, CDR1 MNHNY and CDR2 SVGAGI (reference sequence). The V gene end was trimmed by 11 bases and the J gene end by 3 bases; junction bases not matched to a gene: 6. The CDR3 covers 12 residues. Assay: immunoSEQ multiplex PCR; the TCRdb copy retains only in-frame clones and omits some. The profile shows 71,000 or so clones, roughly 70% of them singletons.

The gene calls are TRBV6-6 and TRBJ2-5, with 7 bases matching TRBD2. This sequence originates from a human donor who received a COVID-19 vaccine. The sequencing here drew on CD4+ T cells from PBMCs cultured with HCoV-OC43 spike peptides, taken before COVID-19 vaccination. Subset meaning: HCoV-OC43 spike overlapping peptide pool stimulation. The CDR3 sequence: CAGGTTEETQYF. The CDR3 coding sequence is TGTGCCGGAGGGACTACAGAAGAGACCCAGTACTTC.